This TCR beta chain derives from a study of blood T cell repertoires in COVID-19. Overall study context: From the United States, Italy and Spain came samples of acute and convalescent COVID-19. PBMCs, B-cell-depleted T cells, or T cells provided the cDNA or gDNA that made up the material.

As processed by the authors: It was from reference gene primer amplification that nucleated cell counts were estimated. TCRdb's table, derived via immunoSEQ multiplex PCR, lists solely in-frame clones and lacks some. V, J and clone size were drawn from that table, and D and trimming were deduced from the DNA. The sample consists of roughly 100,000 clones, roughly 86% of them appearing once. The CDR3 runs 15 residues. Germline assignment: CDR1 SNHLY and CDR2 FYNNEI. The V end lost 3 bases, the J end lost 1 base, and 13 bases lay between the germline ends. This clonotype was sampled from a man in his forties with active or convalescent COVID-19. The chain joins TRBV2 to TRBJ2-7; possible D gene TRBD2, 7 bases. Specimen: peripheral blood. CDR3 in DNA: TGTGCCAGCAGTGATGGAGGGGGGGGATCCTACGAGCAGTACTTC. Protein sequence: CASSDGGGGSYEQYF.